This entry features one T cell receptor (beta chain) sequence. Antigen specificity is unknown. This record belongs to a study of regulatory T cells in long-lasting Graves disease. Background on the study: It was over 5 years of antithyroid drugs, with positive TSH receptor antibodies, that meant persistent Graves' disease.

Relying on iRepertoire HTBI primers and Arm-PCR of CDR3 regions, the team built TCR beta libraries. TCRdb independently ran MiXCR on the multiplex PCR reads; one entry per CDR3 protein. The repertoire includes approximately 400,000 distinct CDR3 sequences, approximately 25% of them detected once, and less than 30% sits in the top ten. Study-wide results and limits: Persistent disease showed a preference for TRBV28, TRBJ1-2 and TRBJ2-5.

Described time point: persistent/refractory GD, antithyroid drugs over 5 years with positive TRAb. The TCR library was prepared using RNA isolated from PBMCs. Graves' disease diagnosis used American Thyroid Association guidelines. In germline, CDR1 is MDHEN, CDR2 SYDVKM. The CDR3 is 15 amino acids. J lost 5 bases, V lost 4 bases, and 10 bases had no gene match. The source of this sequence is a woman aged 40 to 50 with Graves disease. The rearrangement uses TRBV28 and TRBJ1-1, with 7 bases matching TRBD1. The starting material was peripheral blood mononuclear cells (PBMCs), obtained when the disease was refractory, from a patient treated with antithyroid drugs. This CDR3 reads CASSSGGAGGTEAFF. In DNA, the CDR3 is TGTGCCAGCAGTTCCGGGGGGGCAGGGGGAACTGAAGCTTTCTTT.